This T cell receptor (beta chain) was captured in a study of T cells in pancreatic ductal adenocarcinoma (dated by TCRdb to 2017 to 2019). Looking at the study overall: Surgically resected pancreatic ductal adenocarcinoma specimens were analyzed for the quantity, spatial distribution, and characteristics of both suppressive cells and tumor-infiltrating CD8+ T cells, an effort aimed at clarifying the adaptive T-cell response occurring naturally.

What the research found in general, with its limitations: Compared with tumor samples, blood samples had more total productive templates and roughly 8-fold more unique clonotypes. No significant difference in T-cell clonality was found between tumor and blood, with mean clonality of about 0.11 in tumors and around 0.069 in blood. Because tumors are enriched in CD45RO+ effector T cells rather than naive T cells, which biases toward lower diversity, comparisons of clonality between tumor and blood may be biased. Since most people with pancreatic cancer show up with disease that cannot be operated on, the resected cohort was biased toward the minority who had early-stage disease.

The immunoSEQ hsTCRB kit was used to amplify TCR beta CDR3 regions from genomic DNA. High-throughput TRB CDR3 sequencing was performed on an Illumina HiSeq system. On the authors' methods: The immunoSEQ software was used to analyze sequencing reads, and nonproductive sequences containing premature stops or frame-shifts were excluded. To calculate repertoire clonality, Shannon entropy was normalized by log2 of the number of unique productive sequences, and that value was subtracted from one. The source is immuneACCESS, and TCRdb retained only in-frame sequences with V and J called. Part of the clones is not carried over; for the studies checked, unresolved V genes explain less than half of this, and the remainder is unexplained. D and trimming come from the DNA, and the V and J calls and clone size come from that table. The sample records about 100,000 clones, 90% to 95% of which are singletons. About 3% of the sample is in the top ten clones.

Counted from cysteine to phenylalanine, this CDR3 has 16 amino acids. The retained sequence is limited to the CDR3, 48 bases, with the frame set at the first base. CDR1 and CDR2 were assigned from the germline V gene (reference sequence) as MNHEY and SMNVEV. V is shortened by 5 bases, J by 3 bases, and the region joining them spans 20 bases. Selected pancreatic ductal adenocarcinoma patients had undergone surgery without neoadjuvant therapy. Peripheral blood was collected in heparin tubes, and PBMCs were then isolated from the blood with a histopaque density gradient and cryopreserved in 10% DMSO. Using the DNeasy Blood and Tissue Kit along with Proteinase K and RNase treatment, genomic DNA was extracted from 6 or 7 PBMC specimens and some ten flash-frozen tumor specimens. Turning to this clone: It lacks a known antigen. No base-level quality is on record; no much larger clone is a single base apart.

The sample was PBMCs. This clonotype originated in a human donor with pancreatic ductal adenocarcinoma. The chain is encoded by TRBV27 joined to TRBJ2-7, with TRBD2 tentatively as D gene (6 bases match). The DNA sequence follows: TGTGCCAGCAGTAGCCCCTTCGGGGGACGGTTCTACGAGCAGTACTTC. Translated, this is CASSSPFGGRFYEQYF.